This TCR beta chain was found in a study of T cell changes during pregnancy in multiple sclerosis. The germline V gene has CDR1 GTSNPN and CDR2 SVGIG (reference sequence). V lost 2 bases and J lost 3; bases outside the gene matches: 16. The CDR3 runs 19 residues. Assay used: immunoSEQ multiplex PCR; TCRdb lists only in-frame clones, some missing. The data contain approximately 53,000 clones, almost 90% of them seen just once; the ten biggest clones take up over 4%. This TCR was recovered from a female donor in good health, enrolled as a control in a pregnancy study. V is TRBV30 and J is TRBJ2-7, with 13 bases aligning to TRBD2. The material sequenced was peripheral blood, taken after pregnancy. CDR3 region: CAWSRSKLAGGFVGYEQYF. The DNA of the CDR3 is TGTGCCTGGAGTAGGAGTAAACTAGCGGGAGGGTTTGTCGGCTACGAGCAGTACTTC.